Listed below are T cell receptor beta chains from one sample, sequenced in a study of control samples from healthy donors and cancer patients. Sequenced by immunoSEQ multiplex PCR; TCRdb stores in-frame clones only, minus some. The repertoire has 100,000 to 150,000 clones, more than 90% of them found once; the top ten carry 5.5%. The sequenced sample consisted of blood. The origin of the receptors is a man younger than 35 in good health. Each CDR3 is given with its conserved first and last residue. The order of the fields is clone size, D gene, V gene, J gene, CDR3 DNA, CDR3 protein. The D gene is left open where the match is weak. Part of the rows lack a size; the others show once, few, many or a class for expanded clones.

clone size: NA
D gene: TRBD1
V gene: TRBV4-1
J gene: TRBJ1-1
CDR3 DNA: TGCGCCAGCAGCCAAGGTTGGACAGGGATCAACACTGAAGCTTTCTTT
CDR3 protein: CASSQGWTGINTEAFF

clone size: few
D gene: NA
V gene: TRBV6-1
J gene: TRBJ2-2
CDR3 DNA: TGTGCCAGCAGTGACGGGGAGACACTGAACACCGGGGAGCTGTTTTTT
CDR3 protein: CASSDGETLNTGELFF

clone size: NA
D gene: NA
V gene: TRBV5-1
J gene: TRBJ1-6
CDR3 DNA: TGCGCCAGCAGCTACCTCGAAGCTTTCTCACCCCTCCACTTT
CDR3 protein: CASSYLEAFSPLHF

clone size: NA
D gene: NA
V gene: TRBV19
J gene: TRBJ1-4
CDR3 DNA: TGTGCCAGTAGTATAGGAGGCGGAAGGGCTGAAAAACTGTTTTTT
CDR3 protein: CASSIGGGRAEKLFF

clone size: NA
D gene: TRBD1
V gene: TRBV5-1
J gene: TRBJ1-2
CDR3 DNA: TGCGCCAGCAGCTATGGGACAGGCTATAACTATGGCTACACCTTC
CDR3 protein: CASSYGTGYNYGYTF

clone size: NA
D gene: NA
V gene: TRBV3-1/TRBV3-2
J gene: TRBJ1-1
CDR3 DNA: TGTGCCAGCAGCCAAGAAGGGGCAGCGAACACTGAAGCTTTCTTT
CDR3 protein: CASSQEGAANTEAFF

clone size: NA
D gene: TRBD1
V gene: TRBV28
J gene: TRBJ1-4
CDR3 DNA: TGTGCCAGCAGTTCGGGGACAGGGGAAAAACTGTTTTTT
CDR3 protein: CASSSGTGEKLFF

clone size: NA
D gene: NA
V gene: TRBV6-5
J gene: TRBJ2-2
CDR3 DNA: TGTGCCAGCAGTTCGTGGGGTACCGGGGAGCTGTTTTTT
CDR3 protein: CASSSWGTGELFF

clone size: NA
D gene: NA
V gene: TRBV29-1
J gene: TRBJ2-3
CDR3 DNA: TGCAGCGTTCAGCCCACAGATACGCAGTATTTT
CDR3 protein: CSVQPTDTQYF

clone size: NA
D gene: NA
V gene: TRBV6-5
J gene: TRBJ2-7
CDR3 DNA: TGTGCCACCGAGGACTACGAGCAGTACTTC
CDR3 protein: CATEDYEQYF

clone size: NA
D gene: TRBD1
V gene: TRBV28
J gene: TRBJ1-1
CDR3 DNA: TGTGCCAGCAGTCCAGGGGGCGAGGGCACTGAAGCTTTCTTT
CDR3 protein: CASSPGGEGTEAFF

clone size: NA
D gene: TRBD2
V gene: TRBV10-2
J gene: TRBJ2-5
CDR3 DNA: TGCGCCAGCAGTCTAGCGGGGGCTCAAGAGACCCAGTACTTC
CDR3 protein: CASSLAGAQETQYF

clone size: NA
D gene: NA
V gene: TRBV5-1
J gene: TRBJ2-3
CDR3 DNA: TGCGCCAGCAGGGCGGGGCCCAGCACAGATACGCAGTATTTT
CDR3 protein: CASRAGPSTDTQYF

clone size: NA
D gene: TRBD1
V gene: TRBV5-6
J gene: TRBJ2-4
CDR3 DNA: TGTGCCAGCAGCCGGGACAGGGCCGTGAGGGACATTCAGTACTTC
CDR3 protein: CASSRDRAVRDIQYF

clone size: NA
D gene: TRBD1
V gene: TRBV30
J gene: TRBJ1-2
CDR3 DNA: TGTGCCTGGATTAAGCAGGGGGCTTTTTTTAACGGCTATGGCTACACCTTC
CDR3 protein: CAWIKQGAFFNGYGYTF

clone size: NA
D gene: TRBD1
V gene: TRBV4-2
J gene: TRBJ2-7
CDR3 DNA: TGTGCCAGCAGCCACTACAAGACCGGGACAGGGGGCGAGCAGTACTTC
CDR3 protein: CASSHYKTGTGGEQYF